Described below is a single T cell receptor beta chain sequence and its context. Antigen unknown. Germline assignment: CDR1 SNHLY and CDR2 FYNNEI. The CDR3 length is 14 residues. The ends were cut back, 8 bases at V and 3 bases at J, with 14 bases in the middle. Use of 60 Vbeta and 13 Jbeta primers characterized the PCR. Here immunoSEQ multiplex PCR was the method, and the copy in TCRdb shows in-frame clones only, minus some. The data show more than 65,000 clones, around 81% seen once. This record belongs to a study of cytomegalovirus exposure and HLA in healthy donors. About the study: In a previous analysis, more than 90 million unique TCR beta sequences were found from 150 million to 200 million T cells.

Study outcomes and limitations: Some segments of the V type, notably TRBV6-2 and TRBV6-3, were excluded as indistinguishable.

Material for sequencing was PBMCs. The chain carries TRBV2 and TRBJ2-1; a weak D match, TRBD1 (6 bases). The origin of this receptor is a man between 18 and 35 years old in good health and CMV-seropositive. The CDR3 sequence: CASAWDTYYNEQFF. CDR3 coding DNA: TGTGCCAGCGCCTGGGACACCTACTACAATGAGCAGTTCTTC.